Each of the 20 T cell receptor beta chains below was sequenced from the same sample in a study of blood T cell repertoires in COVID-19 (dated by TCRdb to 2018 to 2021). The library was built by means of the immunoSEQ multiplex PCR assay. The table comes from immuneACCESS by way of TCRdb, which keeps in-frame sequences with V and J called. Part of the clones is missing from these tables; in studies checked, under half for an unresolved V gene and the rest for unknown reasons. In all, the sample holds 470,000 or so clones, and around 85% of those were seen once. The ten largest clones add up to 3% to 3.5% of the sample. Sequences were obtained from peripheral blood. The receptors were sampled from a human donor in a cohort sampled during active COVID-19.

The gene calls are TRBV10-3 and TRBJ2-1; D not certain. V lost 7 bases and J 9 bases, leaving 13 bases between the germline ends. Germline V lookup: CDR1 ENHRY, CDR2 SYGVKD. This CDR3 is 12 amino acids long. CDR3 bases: TGTGCCATCAATAATCCCTCGGGTGAGCAGTTCTTC. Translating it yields CAINNPSGEQFF.

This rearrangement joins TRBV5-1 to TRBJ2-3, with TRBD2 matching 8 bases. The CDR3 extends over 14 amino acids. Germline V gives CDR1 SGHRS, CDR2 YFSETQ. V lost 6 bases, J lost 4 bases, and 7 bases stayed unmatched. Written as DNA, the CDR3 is TGCGCCAGCACCCCGGGAGGGTACTCAGATACGCAGTATTTT. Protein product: CASTPGGYSDTQYF.

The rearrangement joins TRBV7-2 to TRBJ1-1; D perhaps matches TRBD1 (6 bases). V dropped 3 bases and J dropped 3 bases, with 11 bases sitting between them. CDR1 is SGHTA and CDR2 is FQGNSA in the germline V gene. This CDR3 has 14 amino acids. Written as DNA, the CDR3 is TGTGCCAGCAGCTTTGGGGGGGCTGACACTGAAGCTTTCTTT. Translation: CASSFGGADTEAFF.

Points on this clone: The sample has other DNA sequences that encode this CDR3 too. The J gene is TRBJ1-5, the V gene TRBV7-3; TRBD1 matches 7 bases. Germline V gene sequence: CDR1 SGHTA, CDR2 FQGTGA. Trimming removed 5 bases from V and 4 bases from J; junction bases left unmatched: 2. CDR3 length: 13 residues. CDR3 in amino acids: CASSPTGNQPQHF. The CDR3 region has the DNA TGTGCCAGCAGCCCGACAGGGAATCAGCCCCAGCATTTT.

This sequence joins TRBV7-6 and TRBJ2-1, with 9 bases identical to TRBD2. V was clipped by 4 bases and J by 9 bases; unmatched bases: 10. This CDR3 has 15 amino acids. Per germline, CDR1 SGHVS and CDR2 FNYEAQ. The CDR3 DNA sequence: TGTGCCAGCAGCTCTTCGGCGACTAGCGGTGGTGAGCAGTTCTTC. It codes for CASSSSATSGGEQFF.

The CDR3, as DNA: TGTGCCAGTGTGACAGGGGCCAACAACTATGGCTACACCTTC. Translation: CASVTGANNYGYTF. The chain couples TRBV19 to TRBJ1-2, with 8 bases identical to TRBD1. V lost 8 bases and J lost 2; bases outside the gene matches: 7. This CDR3 is built from 14 residues. The V gene's germline CDR1 is LNHDA and CDR2 SQIVND (reference sequence).

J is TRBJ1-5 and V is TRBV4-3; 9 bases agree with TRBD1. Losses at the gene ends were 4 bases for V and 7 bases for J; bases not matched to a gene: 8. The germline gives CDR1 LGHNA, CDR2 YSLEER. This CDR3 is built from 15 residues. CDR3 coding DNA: TGCGCCAGCAGCCGTTCACTACAGGGGGCGCAGCCCCAGCATTTT. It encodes CASSRSLQGAQPQHF.

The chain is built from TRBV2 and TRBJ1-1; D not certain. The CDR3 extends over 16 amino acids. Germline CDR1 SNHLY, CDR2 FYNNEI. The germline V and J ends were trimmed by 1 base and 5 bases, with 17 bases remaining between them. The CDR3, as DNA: TGTGCCAGCAGTGAAGACAATTCAGGCCCGGGGACTGAAGCTTTCTTT. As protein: CASSEDNSGPGTEAFF.

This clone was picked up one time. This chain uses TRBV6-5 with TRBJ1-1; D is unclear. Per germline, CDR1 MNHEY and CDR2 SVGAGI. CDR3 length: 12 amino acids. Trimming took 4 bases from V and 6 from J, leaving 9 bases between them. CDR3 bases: TGTGCCAGCAGTTCGGGAGGGTCTGAAGCTTTCTTT. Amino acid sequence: CASSSGGSEAFF.

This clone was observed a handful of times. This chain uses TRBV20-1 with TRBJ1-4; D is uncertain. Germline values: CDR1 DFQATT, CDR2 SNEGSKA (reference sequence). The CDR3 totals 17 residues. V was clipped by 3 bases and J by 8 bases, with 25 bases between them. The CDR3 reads CSASSELETNNHEKLFF. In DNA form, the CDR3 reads TGCAGTGCTAGTTCGGAATTGGAGACGAACAATCACGAAAAACTGTTTTTT.

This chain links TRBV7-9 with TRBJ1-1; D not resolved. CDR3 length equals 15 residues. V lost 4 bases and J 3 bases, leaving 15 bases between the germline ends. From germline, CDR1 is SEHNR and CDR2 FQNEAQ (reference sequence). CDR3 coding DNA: TGTGCCAGCAGCTATGTTGGACTTTTAGACACTGAAGCTTTCTTT. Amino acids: CASSYVGLLDTEAFF.

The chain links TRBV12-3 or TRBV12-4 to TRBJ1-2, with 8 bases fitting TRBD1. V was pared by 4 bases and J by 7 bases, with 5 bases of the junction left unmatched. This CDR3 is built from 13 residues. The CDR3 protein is CASSSRQGSGYTF. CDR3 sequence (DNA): TGTGCCAGCAGTTCTAGACAGGGGAGTGGCTACACCTTC.

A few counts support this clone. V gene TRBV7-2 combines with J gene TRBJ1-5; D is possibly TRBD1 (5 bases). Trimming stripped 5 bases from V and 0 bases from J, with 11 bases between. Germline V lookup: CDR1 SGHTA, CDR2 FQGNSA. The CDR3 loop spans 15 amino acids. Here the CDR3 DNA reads TGTGCCAGCAGCCCGACAGCTTTTAGCAATCAGCCCCAGCATTTT. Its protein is CASSPTAFSNQPQHF.

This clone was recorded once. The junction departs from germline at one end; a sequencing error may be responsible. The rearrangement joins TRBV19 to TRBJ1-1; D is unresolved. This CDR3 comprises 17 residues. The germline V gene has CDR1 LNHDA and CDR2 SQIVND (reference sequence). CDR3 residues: CASNIGPGLELNTEAFF. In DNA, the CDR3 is TGTGCCAGTAATATAGGGCCAGGCCTCGAGTTGAACACTGAAGCTTTCTTT.

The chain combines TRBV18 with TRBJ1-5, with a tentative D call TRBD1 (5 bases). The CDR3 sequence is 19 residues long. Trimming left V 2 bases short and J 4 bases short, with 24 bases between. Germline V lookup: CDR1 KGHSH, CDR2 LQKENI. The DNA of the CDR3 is TGTGCCAGCTCACCAGCAGGTCTCACAGGAGTCCAGTGGAATCAGCCCCAGCATTTT. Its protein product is CASSPAGLTGVQWNQPQHF.

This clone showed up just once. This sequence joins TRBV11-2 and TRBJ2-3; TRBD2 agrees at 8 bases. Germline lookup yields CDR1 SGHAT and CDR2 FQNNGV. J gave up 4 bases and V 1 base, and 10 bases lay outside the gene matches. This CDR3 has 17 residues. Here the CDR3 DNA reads TGTGCCAGCAGCTTAGTTTTTGAATCCGGGGGGGCAGATACGCAGTATTTT. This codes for CASSLVFESGGADTQYF.

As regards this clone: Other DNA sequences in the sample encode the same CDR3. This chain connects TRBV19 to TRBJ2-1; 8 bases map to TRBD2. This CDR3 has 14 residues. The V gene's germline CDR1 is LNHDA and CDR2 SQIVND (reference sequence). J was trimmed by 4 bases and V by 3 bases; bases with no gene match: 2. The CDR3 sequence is CASSITSGYNEQFF. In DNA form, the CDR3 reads TGTGCCAGTAGTATCACTAGCGGATACAATGAGCAGTTCTTC. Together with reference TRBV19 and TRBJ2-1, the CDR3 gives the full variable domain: DGGITQSPKYLFRKEGQNVTLSCEQNLNHDAMYWYRQDPGQGLRLIYYSQIVNDFQKGDIAEGYSVSREKKESFPLTVTSAQKNPTAFYLCASSITSGYNEQFFGPGTRLTVL.

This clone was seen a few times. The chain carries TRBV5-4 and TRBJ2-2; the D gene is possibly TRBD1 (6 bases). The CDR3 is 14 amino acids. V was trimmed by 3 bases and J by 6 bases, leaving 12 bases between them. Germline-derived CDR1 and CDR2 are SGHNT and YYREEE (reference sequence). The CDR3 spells CASSSAQGSGELFF. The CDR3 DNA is TGTGCCAGCAGCTCAGCACAGGGTTCCGGGGAGCTGTTTTTT.

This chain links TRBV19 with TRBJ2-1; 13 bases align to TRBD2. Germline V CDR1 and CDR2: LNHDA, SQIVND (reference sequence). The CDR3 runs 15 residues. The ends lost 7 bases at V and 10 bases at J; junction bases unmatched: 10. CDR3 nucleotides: TGTGCCAGTAAGGACGGACTAGCGGGAGAGAGGGAGCAGTTCTTC. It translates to CASKDGLAGEREQFF. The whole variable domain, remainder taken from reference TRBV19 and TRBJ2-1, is DGGITQSPKYLFRKEGQNVTLSCEQNLNHDAMYWYRQDPGQGLRLIYYSQIVNDFQKGDIAEGYSVSREKKESFPLTVTSAQKNPTAFYLCASKDGLAGEREQFFGPGTRLTVL.

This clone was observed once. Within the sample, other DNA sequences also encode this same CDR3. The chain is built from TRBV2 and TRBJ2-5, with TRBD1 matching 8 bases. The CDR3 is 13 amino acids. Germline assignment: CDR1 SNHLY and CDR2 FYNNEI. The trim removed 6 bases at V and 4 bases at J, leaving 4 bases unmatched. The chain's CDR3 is CASSRDRGETQYF. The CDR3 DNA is TGTGCCAGCAGCCGAGACAGGGGAGAGACCCAGTACTTC. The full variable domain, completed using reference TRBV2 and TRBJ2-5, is EPEVTQTPSHQVTQMGQEVILRCVPISNHLYFYWYRQILGQKVEFLVSFYNNEISEKSEIFDDQFSVERPDGSNFTLKIRSTKLEDSAMYFCASSRDRGETQYFGPGTRLLVL.